One sample yielded the 25 T cell receptor beta chains listed below, sequenced in a study of cytomegalovirus exposure and HLA in healthy donors. Use of 60 Vbeta and 13 Jbeta primers characterized the PCR. TCRdb's table, derived via immunoSEQ multiplex PCR, lists solely in-frame clones and lacks some. The sample lists over 85,000 clones; more than 70% were seen once. The sequencing input was PBMCs. Receptor source: a woman between 40 and 55 years old in good health and CMV-seronegative.

This rearrangement joins TRBV7-2 to TRBJ1-6; 8 bases fit TRBD1. The length of the CDR3 is 18 residues. The germline gives CDR1 SGHTA, CDR2 FQGNSA. Unmatched junction bases numbered 12, after V lost 5 bases and J lost 3 bases. CDR3 nucleotides: TGTGCCAGCAGCCAGGACAGGGCAGTAGGAAACTATAATTCACCCCTCCACTTT. It codes for CASSQDRAVGNYNSPLHF.

This chain connects TRBV6-5 to TRBJ2-2, with 12 bases fitting TRBD1. The CDR3 is 15 residues long. V was pared by 6 bases and J by 6 bases, with 5 bases of the junction left unmatched. The germline V gene has CDR1 MNHEY and CDR2 SVGAGI. CDR3 residues: CASRRGDRGPGELFF. The CDR3 DNA sequence: TGTGCCAGCAGACGTGGGGACAGGGGGCCCGGGGAGCTGTTTTTT.

The genes are TRBV2 and TRBJ1-2, with TRBD1 matching over 7 bases. There are 11 residues in the CDR3. CDR1 and CDR2 (germline): SNHLY, FYNNEI. The CDR3 DNA reads as TGTGGGAGGGGGCAGGAGGATGGCTACACCTTC. Amino acid sequence: CGRGQEDGYTF.

The chain combines TRBV9 with TRBJ1-1; 9 nucleotides align to TRBD1. CDR1 SGDLS and CDR2 YYNGEE come from the germline V gene. The CDR3 covers 17 residues. V shed 4 bases, J shed 0 bases, and the junction held 10 bases outside the gene matches. CDR3 in DNA: TGTGCCAGCAGCACGGGACAGGGCTCCAACCTGAACACTGAAGCTTTCTTT. This translates into CASSTGQGSNLNTEAFF.

The J gene is TRBJ2-1, the V gene TRBV2; perhaps TRBD1 as D (6 bases). V dropped 4 bases and J dropped 5 bases, with 9 bases sitting between them. CDR1 is SNHLY and CDR2 is FYNNEI in the germline V gene. The CDR3 is made up of 13 amino acids. The CDR3 spells CASSGQGNNEQFF. CDR3 nucleotides: TGTGCCAGCAGTGGGCAGGGGAACAATGAGCAGTTCTTC.

The V call is TRBV5-4, the J call TRBJ1-4; TRBD1 agrees at 7 bases. After removal of 0 bases from V and 4 bases from J, the junction contained 9 bases not matched to a gene. The CDR3 extends over 17 amino acids. Germline CDR1 and CDR2: SGHNT and YYREEE (reference sequence). CDR3 protein: CASSLGLRTGDNEKLFF. CDR3 in DNA: TGTGCCAGCAGCTTGGGCCTTAGGACAGGCGATAATGAAAAACTGTTTTTT.

The chain recombines TRBV30 with TRBJ1-2; a possible D gene is TRBD1 (6 bases). Deletions cut 2 bases from V and 8 bases from J, with 12 bases between. The length of the CDR3 is 12 residues. In germline, CDR1 is GTSNPN, CDR2 SVGIG (reference sequence). CDR3 loop: CAWSSDTGGYTF. The CDR3 region has the DNA TGTGCCTGGAGTTCGGACACAGGGGGCTACACCTTC.

This rearrangement joins TRBV14 to TRBJ2-1; TRBD2 aligns across 7 bases. The germline V gene encodes CDR1 SGHDN and CDR2 FVKESK. This CDR3 has 16 residues. The ends lost 3 bases at V and 2 bases at J; junction bases unmatched: 7. The CDR3, as DNA: TGTGCCAGCAGCCACTTCCAGGGAGGGACCTACAATGAGCAGTTCTTC. Residues: CASSHFQGGTYNEQFF.

J is TRBJ2-1 and V is TRBV7-2; a weak D match, TRBD1 (6 bases). The germline CDR1 and CDR2 sequences are SGHTA and FQGNSA. The CDR3 consists of 15 residues. The V end was cut by 1 base, the J end by 4 bases, with 11 bases between. The CDR3 protein is CASSLGWGQYNEQFF. The CDR3 DNA reads as TGTGCCAGCAGCTTAGGCTGGGGACAATACAATGAGCAGTTCTTC. The variable domain in full, completed from reference TRBV7-2 and TRBJ2-1, reads GAGVSQSPSNKVTEKGKDVELRCDPISGHTALYWYRQSLGQGLEFLIYFQGNSAPDKSGLPSDRFSAERTGGSVSTLTIQRTQQEDSAVYLCASSLGWGQYNEQFFGPGTRLTVL.

The CDR3 protein is CASSLAPGLASYEQYF. The CDR3 DNA reads as TGTGCCAGCAGCTTGGCGCCGGGACTAGCGAGCTACGAGCAGTACTTC. This chain uses TRBV5-5 with TRBJ2-7, with 10 bases aligning to TRBD2. Trimming at V came to 0 bases and at J to 3 bases, leaving 6 bases not matched to a gene. The CDR3 is made up of 16 amino acids. Per germline, CDR1 SGHKS and CDR2 YYEKEE (reference sequence).

The J gene is TRBJ2-6, the V gene TRBV29-1, with D uncertain. With 4 bases removed from V and 3 bases from J, the gap between germline ends came to 4 bases. CDR3 length: 12 residues. The germline CDR1 and CDR2 sequences are SQVTM and ANQGSEA. The CDR3 bases are TGCAGCGTTGTAGTTGGGGCCAACGTCCTGACTTTC. It codes for CSVVVGANVLTF.

The chain links TRBV5-1 to TRBJ2-7; 10 bases map to TRBD1. There are 16 residues in the CDR3. Germline loops: CDR1 SGHRS, CDR2 YFSETQ. Germline trimming cut 3 bases from V and 7 bases from J; bases unmatched to any gene: 13. CDR3 in amino acids: CASSSLVGTGAEEQYF. The CDR3, as DNA: TGCGCCAGCAGCTCCTTAGTCGGGACAGGGGCTGAGGAGCAGTACTTC.

This chain connects TRBV6-6 to TRBJ1-5; 11 nucleotides agree with TRBD1. CDR3 length equals 16 residues. The J segment lost 7 bases and the V segment lost 2 bases, leaving 7 bases of the junction unmatched. CDR1 is MNHNY, CDR2 SVGAGI, per germline (reference sequence). The CDR3 region has the DNA TGTGCCAGCAGTTACCCGGGACAGGGGGTCGGACAGCCCCAGCATTTT. Its protein product is CASSYPGQGVGQPQHF.

This chain links TRBV14 with TRBJ1-2; D gene uncertain. CDR3 length: 14 residues. Trimming stripped 0 bases from V and 8 bases from J, with 13 bases between. From germline, CDR1 is SGHDN and CDR2 FVKESK. For the CDR3, the DNA is TGTGCCAGCAGCCAAGATTTGAGGCACCCAGGCTACACCTTC. It specifies CASSQDLRHPGYTF. The whole variable domain, filled in from reference TRBV14 and TRBJ1-2, reads EAGVTQFPSHSVIEKGQTVTLRCDPISGHDNLYWYRRVMGKEIKFLLHFVKESKQDESGMPNNRFLAERTGGTYSTLKVQPAELEDSGVYFCASSQDLRHPGYTFGSGTRLTVV.

The chain has TRBV19 and TRBJ1-1; D not certain. Trimming stripped 1 base from V and 3 bases from J, with 9 bases between. The CDR3 runs to 14 residues. Germline V gene data show CDR1 as LNHDA and CDR2 as SQIVND (reference sequence). CDR3 in amino acids: CASSIGWRDTEAFF. The CDR3, as DNA: TGTGCCAGTAGTATAGGATGGAGGGACACTGAAGCTTTCTTT.

The chain couples TRBV19 to TRBJ1-4; 7 nucleotides agree with TRBD1. V dropped 3 bases and J dropped 6; count of bases not matched to a gene: 4. Germline CDR1 and CDR2: LNHDA and SQIVND (reference sequence). The CDR3 extends over 14 amino acids. The CDR3 sequence: CASSMDRSHEKLFF. As DNA, the CDR3 is TGTGCCAGTAGTATGGACAGGAGCCATGAAAAACTGTTTTTT. The whole variable domain, filled in from reference TRBV19 and TRBJ1-4, reads DGGITQSPKYLFRKEGQNVTLSCEQNLNHDAMYWYRQDPGQGLRLIYYSQIVNDFQKGDIAEGYSVSREKKESFPLTVTSAQKNPTAFYLCASSMDRSHEKLFFGSGTQLSVL.

The CDR3 reads CSVEVGGTGVYGYTF. CDR3 in DNA: TGCAGCGTTGAAGTCGGTGGGACAGGGGTCTATGGCTACACCTTC. The chain combines TRBV29-1 with TRBJ1-2; 10 bases fit TRBD1. CDR1 and CDR2 from the germline V gene are SQVTM and ANQGSEA. The length of the CDR3 is 15 residues. V lost 1 base, J lost 4 bases, and 6 bases stayed unmatched.

This clone is classed as medium-sized. CDR3 coding DNA: TGCGCCAGCAGCCCAACAGGCGATCGCACAGATACGCAGTATTTT. Protein product: CASSPTGDRTDTQYF. This sequence joins TRBV4-3 and TRBJ2-3; a possible D gene is TRBD1 (5 bases). This CDR3 comprises 15 residues. The ends were cut back, 4 bases at V and 1 base at J, with 12 bases in the middle. Per the germline V gene, CDR1 is LGHNA and CDR2 is YSLEER.

The chain carries TRBV19 and TRBJ2-2; 10 bases agree with TRBD2. In germline, CDR1 is LNHDA, CDR2 SQIVND (reference sequence). The CDR3 sequence is 17 residues long. Losses at the gene ends were 4 bases for V and 2 bases for J; bases not matched to a gene: 7. CDR3 in amino acids: CASSNLAGEVNTGELFF. The CDR3 DNA sequence: TGTGCCAGTAGTAACCTAGCGGGGGAAGTCAACACCGGGGAGCTGTTTTTT.

The chain uses TRBV28 and TRBJ2-1; TRBD2 agrees at 9 bases. V was clipped by 2 bases and J by 8 bases; unmatched bases: 7. Germline V CDR1 and CDR2: MDHEN, SYDVKM. This CDR3 spans 15 amino acids. The CDR3 DNA reads as TGTGCCAGCAGTTTAGCGGGGGGGCCTAAGTATGAGCAGTTCTTC. Translated, it gives CASSLAGGPKYEQFF.

The chain joins TRBV12-5 to TRBJ2-1; 7 positions match TRBD2. This CDR3 spans 12 amino acids. V was clipped by 1 base and J by 10 bases; unmatched bases: 1. In germline, CDR1 is LGHNT, CDR2 FRNRAP. The CDR3 nucleotides read TGTGCTAGTGGTTTGGGGGGGGGAGAGCAGTTCTTC. This translates into CASGLGGGEQFF.

The J gene is TRBJ1-5, the V gene TRBV7-2; TRBD1 is a possible D gene (6 bases). Trimming removed 5 bases at V and 1 base at J, with 9 bases between. The CDR3 sequence is 14 residues long. CDR1 and CDR2 (germline): SGHTA, FQGNSA. CDR3 protein: CASSLRGSNQPQHF. The CDR3 bases are TGTGCCAGCAGCCTCAGGGGAAGCAATCAGCCCCAGCATTTT.

This clone was observed a handful of times. The V gene is TRBV5-6, the J gene TRBJ2-7; tentatively, D is TRBD2 (6 bases). CDR3 length: 16 amino acids. In germline, CDR1 is SGHDT, CDR2 YYEEEE. Between the trimmed V and J ends, which lost 3 bases and 2 bases, there was a span of 18 bases. The CDR3, as DNA: TGTGCCAGCAGCTCCTCCCGCGGGGTATTACCCTACGAGCAGTACTTC. It codes for CASSSSRGVLPYEQYF.

This chain joins TRBV11-2 and TRBJ2-1; D ambiguous. CDR1 is SGHAT and CDR2 is FQNNGV in the germline V gene. This CDR3 region has 13 residues. The V gene lost 1 base and the J gene lost 4 bases, with 5 bases spanning the gap. Written as DNA, the CDR3 is TGTGCCAGCAGCTTAGCACAGTACAATGAGCAGTTCTTC. Its protein product is CASSLAQYNEQFF.

This chain uses TRBV9 with TRBJ2-2, with a possible D match to TRBD1 (6 bases). The CDR3 sequence is 13 residues long. Trimming left V 5 bases short and J 4 bases short, with 9 bases between. Per germline, CDR1 SGDLS and CDR2 YYNGEE. The CDR3 protein is CASRGASTGELFF. The CDR3 nucleotides are TGTGCCAGCAGGGGGGCCTCCACCGGGGAGCTGTTTTTT.